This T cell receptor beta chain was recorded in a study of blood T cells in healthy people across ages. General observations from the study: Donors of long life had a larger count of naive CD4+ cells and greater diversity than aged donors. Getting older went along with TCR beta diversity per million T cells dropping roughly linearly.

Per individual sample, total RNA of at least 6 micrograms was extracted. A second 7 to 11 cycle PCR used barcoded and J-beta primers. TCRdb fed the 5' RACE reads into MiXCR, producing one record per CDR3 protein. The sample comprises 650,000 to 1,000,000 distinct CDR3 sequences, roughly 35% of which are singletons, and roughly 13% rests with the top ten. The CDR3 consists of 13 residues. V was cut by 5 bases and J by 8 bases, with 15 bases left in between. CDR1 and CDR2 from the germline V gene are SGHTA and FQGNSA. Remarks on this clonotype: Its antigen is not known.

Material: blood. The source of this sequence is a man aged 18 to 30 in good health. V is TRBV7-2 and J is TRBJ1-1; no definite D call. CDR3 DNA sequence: TGTGCCAGCAGCCCCCCCGCCATCCCCGAAGCTTTCTTT. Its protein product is CASSPPAIPEAFF.